Listed here is a single T cell receptor (beta chain). This specimen belongs to a study of T cell responses to AZD1222 COVID-19 vaccine. Deletions cut 2 bases from V and 4 bases from J, with 11 bases between. The germline gives CDR1 ENHRY, CDR2 SYGVKD. The CDR3 totals 14 residues. The data were produced by immunoSEQ multiplex PCR, yet TCRdb's version contains in-frame clones alone and is incomplete. The table lists around 140,000 clones. What was sequenced was peripheral blood. V and J are TRBV10-3 and TRBJ1-1; D gene unclear. The source of this sequence is an adult in good health. CDR3 in DNA: TGTGCCATCAGTGAGCCCGATCGCAGCACTGAAGCTTTCTTT. Translated, it gives CAISEPDRSTEAFF.